The 17 T cell receptor beta chains in this list originate from one sample, sequenced in a study of CD8+ T cells in alopecia areata. Treatment defined: oral pan-JAK inhibitor, 5-10 mg twice daily. Sequencing used cDNA as its template, made by extracting RNA and reverse transcribing it. Data came from immunoSEQ multiplex PCR; TCRdb stores just in-frame clones and leaves some out. The sample has fewer than 250,000 clones; 45% to 65% are singletons. This specimen was CD4+ T cells sorted from blood, taken at week 4, from a patient treated with tofacitinib. The receptors stem from a human donor with alopecia areata.

This chain uses TRBV29-1 with TRBJ1-1, with 7 bases aligning to TRBD1. J lost 2 bases, V lost 6 bases, and 6 bases had no gene match. Germline CDR1 and CDR2: SQVTM and ANQGSEA. The CDR3 is made up of 13 amino acids. CDR3 residues: CSVLTGQNTEAFF. In nucleotides, the CDR3 is TGCAGCGTGCTGACAGGGCAAAACACTGAAGCTTTCTTT.

Points on this clone: This sample also contains other DNA sequences that code for the same CDR3. CDR3 protein: CASSLGVAYEQYF. The DNA of the CDR3 is TGTGCCAGCAGCTTAGGGGTCGCCTACGAGCAGTACTTC. V is TRBV7-2 and J is TRBJ2-7; the D is unclear. The CDR3 sequence is 13 residues long. Germline lookup yields CDR1 SGHTA and CDR2 FQGNSA. Trimming removed 1 base at V and 2 bases at J, with 6 bases between. Together with reference TRBV7-2 and TRBJ2-7, the CDR3 gives the full variable domain: GAGVSQSPSNKVTEKGKDVELRCDPISGHTALYWYRQSLGQGLEFLIYFQGNSAPDKSGLPSDRFSAERTGGSVSTLTIQRTQQEDSAVYLCASSLGVAYEQYFGPGTRLTVT.

The CDR3 protein is CAWLDRGLTNEKLFF. For the CDR3, the DNA is TGTGCCTGGTTGGACAGGGGATTAACTAATGAAAAACTGTTTTTT. The V gene is TRBV30, the J gene TRBJ1-4; 9 bases fit TRBD1. Germline V gives CDR1 GTSNPN, CDR2 SVGIG (reference sequence). V shed 5 bases and J 1 base; nucleotides not matched to a gene: 5. The CDR3 has 15 amino acids.

There are a few counts of this clone. The chain is built from TRBV28 and TRBJ2-2; D gene uncertain. V shed 7 bases and J shed 1 base, with 10 bases lying between them. The CDR3 is 14 residues long. The germline CDR1 and CDR2 sequences are MDHEN and SYDVKM. The CDR3: CASNIPENTGELFF. DNA of the CDR3: TGTGCCAGCAATATTCCTGAGAACACCGGGGAGCTGTTTTTT.

The chain joins TRBV7-9 to TRBJ2-7, with D unresolved. This CDR3 comprises 14 residues. V was pared by 3 bases and J by 3 bases, with 12 bases between. Germline V lookup: CDR1 SEHNR, CDR2 FQNEAQ (reference sequence). CDR3 amino acids: CASSFTGINYEQYF. CDR3 in DNA: TGTGCCAGCAGCTTTACTGGGATTAACTACGAGCAGTACTTC.

J is TRBJ2-2 and V is TRBV7-6; D is ambiguous. The germline V gene has CDR1 SGHVS and CDR2 FNYEAQ. V shed 4 bases and J shed 1 base, with 10 bases lying between them. The length of the CDR3 is 15 residues. CDR3 nucleotides: TGTGCCAGCAGCTCTGCAGTTGGGAACACCGGGGAGCTGTTTTTT. Protein sequence: CASSSAVGNTGELFF.

The chain employs TRBV5-1 and TRBJ1-2; D is unresolved. The length of the CDR3 is 17 residues. Germline V gene data show CDR1 as SGHRS and CDR2 as YFSETQ. V was clipped by 0 bases and J by 1 base, with 16 bases between them. The CDR3 here is CASSLGLGIPDNYGYTF. DNA for the CDR3: TGCGCCAGCAGCTTGGGGTTAGGGATCCCTGATAACTATGGCTACACCTTC. Supplemented by reference TRBV5-1 and TRBJ1-2, the full variable domain reads KAGVTQTPRYLIKTRGQQVTLSCSPISGHRSVSWYQQTPGQGLQFLFEYFSETQRNKGNFPGRFSGRQFSNSRSEMNVSTLELGDSALYLCASSLGLGIPDNYGYTFGSGTRLTVV.

The chain combines TRBV2 with TRBJ1-4, with 8 bases matching TRBD1. The V gene's germline CDR1 is SNHLY and CDR2 FYNNEI. The CDR3 sequence is 14 residues long. The V and J ends lost 7 bases and 4 bases, in that order; junction bases with no gene match: 5. The CDR3 bases are TGTGCCAGCACCACGGACAGGGTTAATGAAAAACTGTTTTTT. Its translation is CASTTDRVNEKLFF. Filled out from reference TRBV2 and TRBJ1-4, the complete variable domain reads EPEVTQTPSHQVTQMGQEVILRCVPISNHLYFYWYRQILGQKVEFLVSFYNNEISEKSEIFDDQFSVERPDGSNFTLKIRSTKLEDSAMYFCASTTDRVNEKLFFGSGTQLSVL.

The V and J genes are TRBV29-1 and TRBJ1-3; unclear D gene. The CDR3 consists of 14 residues. The V gene lost 0 bases and the J gene lost 4 bases, with 10 bases spanning the gap. Germline V lookup: CDR1 SQVTM, CDR2 ANQGSEA. CDR3 nucleotide sequence: TGCAGCGTTGAAGATCGGGTGGGCGGAAACACCATATATTTT. Translation: CSVEDRVGGNTIYF.

This clone was observed a handful of times. The V gene is TRBV27, the J gene TRBJ2-5; 7 nucleotides agree with TRBD2. The germline CDR1 and CDR2 sequences are MNHEY and SMNVEV (reference sequence). This CDR3 has 14 residues. Losses at the gene ends were 4 bases for V and 6 bases for J; bases not matched to a gene: 8. The CDR3 protein is CASSSEGEGKTQYF. The CDR3, as DNA: TGTGCCAGCAGTTCCGAAGGGGAGGGGAAGACCCAGTACTTC.

The V gene is TRBV30, the J gene TRBJ2-4, with 8 bases aligning to TRBD1. The length of the CDR3 is 15 residues. Germline loops: CDR1 GTSNPN, CDR2 SVGIG (reference sequence). The V gene end was trimmed by 0 bases and the J gene end by 8 bases; junction bases not matched to a gene: 9. The CDR3 nucleotides are TGTGCCTGGAGTGTACTTTTTGGGACAGGAGACATTCAGTACTTC. It yields the protein CAWSVLFGTGDIQYF.

The rearrangement joins TRBV19 to TRBJ2-7; no definite D call. Looked up from germline, CDR1 is LNHDA and CDR2 is SQIVND (reference sequence). The CDR3 contains 14 residues. The germline V and J ends were trimmed by 7 bases and 0 bases, with 13 bases remaining between them. The CDR3 bases are TGTGCCAGTAACACCGGAGCCCTCTCCTACGAGCAGTACTTC. Its translation: CASNTGALSYEQYF.

This rearrangement joins TRBV2 to TRBJ2-3; the match to TRBD2 covers 14 bases. The V gene's germline CDR1 is SNHLY and CDR2 FYNNEI. V shed 8 bases, J shed 5 bases, and the junction held 9 bases outside the gene matches. CDR3 length equals 16 residues. The CDR3 bases are TGTGCCAGCCTTCCGGGACTAGCGGGAGCTCGAGATACGCAGTATTTT. Translation: CASLPGLAGARDTQYF. Full variable domain (missing parts from reference TRBV2 and TRBJ2-3): EPEVTQTPSHQVTQMGQEVILRCVPISNHLYFYWYRQILGQKVEFLVSFYNNEISEKSEIFDDQFSVERPDGSNFTLKIRSTKLEDSAMYFCASLPGLAGARDTQYFGPGTRLTVL.

CDR3 loop: CASSLVSENQPQHF. CDR3 in DNA: TGTGCCAGCAGCTTAGTTTCGGAAAATCAGCCCCAGCATTTT. The chain is built from TRBV7-2 and TRBJ1-5; D uncertain. V gave up 1 base and J gave up 4 bases, with 8 bases separating them. This CDR3 is 14 amino acids long. Germline CDR1 and CDR2: SGHTA and FQGNSA.

This clone was counted a few times. V usage is TRBV29-1 and J usage is TRBJ2-5; the D gene is possibly TRBD1 (6 bases). This CDR3 is 13 amino acids long. The V end was cut by 7 bases, the J end by 5 bases, with 17 bases between. CDR1 and CDR2 from the germline V gene are SQVTM and ANQGSEA. CDR3: CSAGDGWGETQYF. The DNA of the CDR3 is TGCAGCGCAGGGGACGGGTGGGGTGAGACCCAGTACTTC. Full variable domain (outside the CDR3, taken from reference TRBV29-1 and TRBJ2-5): SAVISQKPSRDICQRGTSLTIQCQVDSQVTMMFWYRQQPGQSLTLIATANQGSEATYESGFVIDKFPISRPNLTFSTLTVSNMSPEDSSIYLCSAGDGWGETQYFGPGTRLLVL.

A remark on this clone: Other DNA sequences from this sample encode an identical CDR3 as well. The chain carries TRBV30 and TRBJ1-1; tentative D call: TRBD1 (5 bases). Between the trimmed V and J ends, which lost 2 bases and 1 base, there was a span of 11 bases. The CDR3 loop spans 14 amino acids. CDR1 and CDR2 from the germline V gene are GTSNPN and SVGIG (reference sequence). DNA of the CDR3: TGTGCCTGGAGTAGAGACAGTAAGAACACTGAAGCTTTCTTT. It translates to CAWSRDSKNTEAFF.

J is TRBJ2-2 and V is TRBV5-6; D not resolved. Germline assignment: CDR1 SGHDT and CDR2 YYEEEE. This CDR3 spans 14 amino acids. The ends were cut back, 2 bases at V and 6 bases at J, with 11 bases in the middle. The DNA of the CDR3 is TGTGCCAGCAGCTTTGGGCAAAAAGCCGGGGAGCTGTTTTTT. Residues: CASSFGQKAGELFF.